This T cell receptor (beta chain) was identified during a study of T cells in Graves' hyperthyroidism and ophthalmopathy. This clonotype was seen many times. The source material, RNA transcripts, was used to amplify TCR beta CDR3 regions. First-round RT-PCR of the TCR CDR3 relied on the HTBI primer set. TCRdb called the multiplex PCR reads again in MiXCR, with one record for every CDR3 protein. The data contain more than 40,000 distinct CDR3 sequences, around 48% of them singletons. The CDR3 runs 12 residues. From germline, CDR1 is SQVTM and CDR2 ANQGSEA. V was cut by 7 bases and J by 5 bases, with 15 bases left in between.

The sample comprised peripheral blood or thyroid tissue (not recorded which). This rearrangement joins TRBV29-1 to TRBJ2-7, with D perhaps matching TRBD1 (6 bases). The clonotype was recovered from a woman aged 45-59 years with Graves' hyperthyroidism. CDR3 in amino acids: CSANTGWNEQYF. The CDR3 nucleotides are TGCAGCGCCAATACAGGGTGGAACGAGCAGTACTTC.